Described below is a single T cell receptor beta chain sequence and its context. Its antigen remains unidentified. The sample is drawn from a study of T cell clonotyping in hematopoietic cell transplantation. Study-wide findings and caveats: Recipient TCR diversity dropped after transplant; expanded clonotypes rose from day 30 to 180. No sorting was done, leaving CD4 and CD8 contributions mixed. Broader posttransplant TCR repertoire diversity was predicted by graft donor and pretransplant recipient Inverse Simpson Index values. Few recipient clonotypes overlapped donors; over 95% were de novo at given depth.

Repertoires were generated with immunoSEQ multiplex PCR, while TCRdb's copy carries only in-frame clones and drops some. Counted here are about 3,000 clones, roughly four fifths occurring once; the ten biggest clones make up over 5%. Sequenced material: peripheral blood mononuclear cells, taken 30 days after allogeneic stem cell transplant. The TCR originated in a male patient between 60 and 69 years old who had an allogeneic stem cell transplant, so T cells may come from the graft donor. Some clones in this sample may be carry-over from other donors' samples.

The CDR3 protein is CASSLGTGGVIQYF. The CDR3 DNA reads TGTGCCAGCAGCTTAGGTACGGGAGGAGTCATTCAGTACTTC. This rearrangement joins TRBV11-2 to TRBJ2-4, with 7 bases identical to TRBD2. Germline V gene sequence: CDR1 SGHAT, CDR2 FQNNGV. The ends lost 1 base at V and 9 bases at J; junction bases unmatched: 6. CDR3 size: 14 residues.